The 14 T cell receptor beta chains below were found in one sample sequenced in a study of tumor-infiltrating lymphocytes in localized non-small cell lung cancer. Only in-frame clones appear in the TCRdb table, and some are missing; sequencing was by immunoSEQ multiplex PCR. The sample has 12,000 to 15,000 clones; around 68% are singletons. Sample: uninvolved lung tissue not adjacent to the tumor. All receptors come from a human donor with non-small cell lung cancer.

The rearrangement joins TRBV10-3 to TRBJ2-5; D is perhaps TRBD2 (6 bases). This CDR3 is 16 amino acids long. The V gene's germline CDR1 is ENHRY and CDR2 SYGVKD. The V and J ends lost 0 bases and 1 base respectively, with 12 bases between them. The CDR3 DNA reads TGTGCCATCAGTGAGTCGTTGGCTAGCGCCCAAGAGACCCAGTACTTC. This translates into CAISESLASAQETQYF.

J is TRBJ2-2 and V is TRBV7-2, with D perhaps assigned TRBD1 or TRBD2 (5 bases each). V gave up 1 base and J gave up 5 bases, with 17 bases separating them. The CDR3 totals 17 residues. Germline lookup yields CDR1 SGHTA and CDR2 FQGNSA. The CDR3: CASSLGAVPGRTGELFF. CDR3 coding DNA: TGTGCCAGCAGCTTAGGGGCCGTCCCGGGGCGGACCGGGGAGCTGTTTTTT.

The chain is built from TRBV5-4 and TRBJ2-1; no clear D gene. V lost 1 base to trimming and J lost 5 bases, with 7 bases between them. The CDR3 length is 13 residues. The V gene's germline CDR1 is SGHNT and CDR2 YYREEE (reference sequence). The CDR3: CASSLRENNEQFF. CDR3 in DNA: TGTGCCAGCAGCTTGAGGGAAAACAATGAGCAGTTCTTC.

V is TRBV28 and J is TRBJ1-1, with 7 positions matching TRBD1. The junction had 14 bases not matched to a gene; V was cut back by 8 bases and J by 5 bases. The CDR3 runs to 15 residues. CDR1 is MDHEN, CDR2 SYDVKM, per germline. Here the CDR3 DNA reads TGTGCCAGCGGTTCCTCCGGGACAGCCGTTACTGAAGCTTTCTTT. Residues: CASGSSGTAVTEAFF. Full variable domain (outside the CDR3, taken from reference TRBV28 and TRBJ1-1): DVKVTQSSRYLVKRTGEKVFLECVQDMDHENMFWYRQDPGLGLRLIYFSYDVKMKEKGDIPEGYSVSREKKERFSLILESASTNQTSMYLCASGSSGTAVTEAFFGQGTRLTVV.

The chain couples TRBV7-2 to TRBJ1-2; no clear D gene. The germline CDR1 and CDR2 sequences are SGHTA and FQGNSA. The CDR3 has 15 amino acids. Trimming removed 1 base from V and 4 bases from J, with 13 bases in between. In DNA, the CDR3 is TGTGCCAGCAGCTTAGTTCGCGAACTACTCTATGGCTACACCTTC. Encoded protein: CASSLVRELLYGYTF. The whole variable domain, filled in from reference TRBV7-2 and TRBJ1-2, reads GAGVSQSPSNKVTEKGKDVELRCDPISGHTALYWYRQSLGQGLEFLIYFQGNSAPDKSGLPSDRFSAERTGGSVSTLTIQRTQQEDSAVYLCASSLVRELLYGYTFGSGTRLTVV.

The chain uses TRBV9 and TRBJ2-7; D is unresolved. The CDR3 runs to 13 residues. The germline V and J ends were trimmed by 4 bases and 5 bases, with 13 bases remaining between them. Looked up from germline, CDR1 is SGDLS and CDR2 is YYNGEE. CDR3 loop: CASSLKHLDEQYF. The CDR3 nucleotides are TGTGCCAGCAGCTTAAAGCACTTAGACGAGCAGTACTTC.

V gene TRBV11-2 combines with J gene TRBJ1-1, with a possible D match to TRBD1 (5 bases). V lost 4 bases and J lost 0, with 12 bases in between. There are 15 residues in the CDR3. The V gene's germline CDR1 is SGHAT and CDR2 FQNNGV. DNA for the CDR3: TGTGCCAGCAGCTCGGGACTGATTATGAACACTGAAGCTTTCTTT. Its protein product is CASSSGLIMNTEAFF.

The chain has TRBV6-5 and TRBJ1-2, with D perhaps matching TRBD1 (5 bases). Per germline, CDR1 MNHEY and CDR2 SVGAGI. Trimming cost V 4 bases and J 6 bases, with 21 bases left between them. This CDR3 region has 16 residues. This CDR3 is CASSSWEGRKNNGYTF. CDR3 DNA sequence: TGTGCCAGCAGTTCCTGGGAGGGGCGTAAAAACAATGGCTACACCTTC.

This clone occurred once. This sequence joins TRBV28 and TRBJ1-1, with 10 bases that match TRBD1. The CDR3 totals 13 residues. J was trimmed by 7 bases and V by 5 bases; bases with no gene match: 4. Per the germline V gene, CDR1 is MDHEN and CDR2 is SYDVKM. The CDR3 reads CASSGTGVFEAFF. CDR3 bases: TGTGCCAGCAGTGGGACAGGGGTTTTTGAAGCTTTCTTT.

The chain links TRBV28 to TRBJ2-1, with 10 bases matching TRBD1. After removal of 6 bases from V and 0 bases from J, the junction contained 5 bases not matched to a gene. The CDR3 has 16 residues. CDR1 is MDHEN and CDR2 is SYDVKM in the germline V gene. The CDR3, as DNA: TGTGCCAGCAGCGGGACAGGGGCGATCTCCTACAATGAGCAGTTCTTC. Its translation is CASSGTGAISYNEQFF.

The J gene is TRBJ1-5, the V gene TRBV11-2; D might be TRBD1 (6 bases). CDR1 SGHAT and CDR2 FQNNGV come from the germline V gene. The CDR3 has 15 amino acids. Trimming stripped 2 bases from V and 2 bases from J, with 10 bases between. CDR3 sequence: CASSLRGTGNQPQHF. The CDR3 nucleotides are TGTGCCAGCAGCTTAAGGGGGACGGGCAATCAGCCCCAGCATTTT. Looking up the rest from reference TRBV11-2 and TRBJ1-5 gives the full variable domain: EAGVAQSPRYKIIEKRQSVAFWCNPISGHATLYWYQQILGQGPKLLIQFQNNGVVDDSQLPKDRFSAERLKGVDSTLKIQPAKLEDSAVYLCASSLRGTGNQPQHFGDGTRLSIL.

The chain uses TRBV9 and TRBJ2-5, with D possibly being TRBD2 (6 bases). The germline V gene encodes CDR1 SGDLS and CDR2 YYNGEE. V lost 7 bases and J lost 1, with 17 bases in between. CDR3 length equals 15 residues. CDR3 loop: CASAAGRGSQETQYF. CDR3 sequence (DNA): TGTGCCAGCGCCGCCGGGCGGGGCAGCCAAGAGACCCAGTACTTC.

This clone was counted between two and nine times. The chain has TRBV6-6 and TRBJ1-5; D unresolved. The V gene's germline CDR1 is MNHNY and CDR2 SVGAGI (reference sequence). Trimming took off 2 bases at V and 3 bases at J, with 11 bases between the two ends. The CDR3 is made up of 15 amino acids. CDR3 sequence reads: CASSYGTDINQPQHF. CDR3 nucleotides: TGTGCCAGCAGTTACGGCACAGATATCAATCAGCCCCAGCATTTT.

This chain uses TRBV10-3 with TRBJ1-2, with 9 nucleotides matching TRBD1. With V trimmed by 10 bases and J by 1 base, 4 bases remained unmatched. Per germline, CDR1 ENHRY and CDR2 SYGVKD. The CDR3 sequence is 13 residues long. Here the CDR3 reads CATRDRDNYGYTF. In nucleotides, the CDR3 is TGTGCCACGAGGGACAGGGATAACTATGGCTACACCTTC.